This T cell receptor beta chain was captured by sequencing in a study of patients and donors after allogeneic stem cell transplantation. This clonotype was observed many times. Germline V gene data show CDR1 as DFQATT and CDR2 as SNEGSKA (reference sequence). The junction had 6 bases not matched to a gene; V was cut back by 6 bases and J by 3 bases. CDR3 length equals 14 residues. TCRdb reprocessed the RT-PCR reads via MiXCR and lists one record per CDR3 protein. The table includes more than 850,000 distinct CDR3 sequences, under 20% detected once. The receptor's source is a human donor who was either an allogeneic HSCT recipient or a stem cell or donor lymphocyte infusion donor (not recorded which). It is not recorded whose cells these are; they may come from a transplant donor. Sequencing used blood, either unsorted or a sorted T cell fraction (not recorded which). The V call is TRBV20-1, the J call TRBJ2-7; 12 bases are a match to TRBD2. The CDR3 sequence: CSASGLAGSYEQYF. CDR3 DNA sequence: TGCAGTGCCTCTGGACTAGCGGGAAGCTACGAGCAGTACTTC.